The 8 T cell receptor beta chains below come from one sample, sequenced in a study of cytomegalovirus exposure and HLA in healthy donors (dated by TCRdb to 2016 to 2017). Libraries came from the immunoSEQ multiplex PCR assay. The multiplex PCR relied on a mix of 60 forward primers for TCR Vbeta segments and 13 reverse primers for TCR Jbeta segments. The table was pulled from immuneACCESS by TCRdb, which kept in-frame rearrangements only. Such tables lose some clones; where checked, under half of the loss comes from unresolved V genes, and the rest has no known cause. The sample table holds roughly 150,000 clones, of which about three quarters were seen once. The ten largest clones capture about 1.7% of the sample. Sequencing used PBMCs. Receptors originate from a woman aged 25 to 45 in good health and CMV-seronegative.

V is TRBV29-1 and J is TRBJ2-3; 14 bases line up with TRBD2. The CDR3 loop spans 14 amino acids. J was trimmed by 9 bases and V by 8 bases; bases with no gene match: 10. Germline V CDR1 and CDR2: SQVTM, ANQGSEA. DNA of the CDR3: TGCAGCCCAGAGACTAGCGGGGGGGCGGGCACGCAGTATTTT. Residues: CSPETSGGAGTQYF.

V gene TRBV2 combines with J gene TRBJ1-1, with D possibly TRBD1 on 6 matching bases. V lost 7 bases and J 0 bases, leaving 12 bases between the germline ends. Germline-derived CDR1 and CDR2 are SNHLY and FYNNEI. The CDR3 has 14 amino acids. Here the CDR3 DNA reads TGTGCCAGCACTCGGGGACACCTGAACACTGAAGCTTTCTTT. It codes for CASTRGHLNTEAFF.

Only a few counts were recorded for this clone. The genes are TRBV29-1 and TRBJ2-3, with D possibly TRBD2 on 6 matching bases. From germline, CDR1 is SQVTM and CDR2 ANQGSEA. V was shortened by 3 bases and J by 3 bases, with 10 bases between the two germline ends. CDR3 length: 13 residues. CDR3 loop: CSVEAGGTDTQYF. The CDR3 DNA reads TGCAGCGTTGAGGCAGGAGGGACAGATACGCAGTATTTT.

This chain uses TRBV27 with TRBJ2-7; 12 positions match TRBD2. The V and J ends lost 7 bases and 7 bases, in that order; junction bases with no gene match: 8. The CDR3 runs to 14 residues. The germline V gene encodes CDR1 MNHEY and CDR2 SMNVEV (reference sequence). This chain's CDR3 is CASTSGLAGREQYF. The CDR3 nucleotides are TGTGCCAGCACCTCGGGACTAGCGGGCAGAGAGCAGTACTTC.

The chain carries TRBV4-1 and TRBJ1-2, with TRBD1 as a possible D gene (5 bases). Per the germline V gene, CDR1 is MGHRA and CDR2 is YSYEKL. Deletions cut 0 bases from V and 5 bases from J, with 19 bases between. The CDR3 runs to 17 residues. CDR3 DNA: TGCGCCAGCAGCCAAGAAGGTCTTGACAGTCGGCTATATGGCTACACCTTC. Translated: CASSQEGLDSRLYGYTF.

V usage is TRBV5-1 and J usage is TRBJ2-7, with TRBD1 matching 7 bases. V dropped 1 base and J dropped 7; count of bases not matched to a gene: 11. The length of the CDR3 is 15 residues. Germline loops: CDR1 SGHRS, CDR2 YFSETQ. DNA for the CDR3: TGCGCCAGCAGCTTGAATACAGACAGGGTCGGTGAGCAGTACTTC. Encoded protein: CASSLNTDRVGEQYF.

The chain recombines TRBV25-1 with TRBJ2-5; the D gene is possibly TRBD1 (5 bases). The CDR3 loop spans 15 amino acids. Trimming removed 2 bases from V and 0 bases from J, with 10 bases in between. Germline lookup yields CDR1 MGHDK and CDR2 SYGVNS. CDR3 amino acids: CASSELGHDQETQYF. CDR3 nucleotides: TGTGCCAGCAGTGAACTTGGACACGACCAAGAGACCCAGTACTTC. The full variable domain, in which reference TRBV25-1 and TRBJ2-5 provide the parts outside the CDR3, is EADIYQTPRYLVIGTGKKITLECSQTMGHDKMYWYQQDPGMELHLIHYSYGVNSTEKGDLSSESTVSRIRTEHFPLTLESARPSHTSQYLCASSELGHDQETQYFGPGTRLLVL.

The chain couples TRBV4-1 to TRBJ1-6; D might be TRBD1 (5 bases). Germline V gene lookup returns CDR1 MGHRA and CDR2 YSYEKL. Trimming stripped 5 bases from V and 0 bases from J, with 14 bases between. There are 17 residues in the CDR3. The CDR3 reads CASSNRDSSSYNSPLHF. The CDR3 coding sequence is TGCGCCAGCAGCAACCGGGACTCCAGCTCCTATAATTCACCCCTCCACTTT.